The present entry profiles one TCR beta chain with its context. The specificity of this receptor is unknown. No much larger clone is present one base from it, and per-base qualities are unavailable. CDR3 length: 15 amino acids, cysteine to phenylalanine. The DNA shown is the 45-base CDR3, in frame from base 1. The germline V and J ends show losses of 3 bases and 5 bases respectively, and no gene match explains 5 bases of the junction. From the germline V gene, CDR1 is KGHSH and CDR2 is LQKENI. The sample belongs to a study of blood T cell repertoires in COVID-19 (dated by TCRdb to the early 2020s). Describing the broader study: The collaborator samples originated in the United States, Italy and Spain and spanned the acute and convalescent phases of COVID-19. The prospective study material was composed of cDNA or gDNA derived from T cells, B-cell-depleted T cells, or PBMCs. Deeply sampled blood TCRbeta repertoires from subjects exposed to, actively infected with, or recovered from COVID-19 were included in the dataset. The repertoires were released in a freely available public database meant as a resource for research on the immune response to SARS-CoV-2. The samples were drawn from two sources: the first 160 participants of the ongoing ImmuneRACE study, and 1,254 subjects contributed by 6 global collaborators. Nearly every sample came with metadata listing a de-identified subject ID, COVID-19 status, age in years and sex. Where available, HLA class I and class II types were taken from metadata supplied by the sample provider and were not determined by assay-based typing. The paper's findings and limits, for the study overall: The quantity of clinical and demographic metadata differed by source and by participant and was supplied without curation.

Each collaborating institution followed its own protocols to collect whole blood in K2EDTA tubes. For TCRbeta analysis, collaborators shipped samples in one of three forms: frozen whole blood, isolated PBMCs, or DNA extracted from either of those sample types. The immunoSEQ Assay, a bias-controlled multiplex PCR, was used to amplify TCRbeta CDR3 regions from genomic DNA. The source study handled its data this way. Within the assay, amplification of reference gene primers was used to estimate how many nucleated cells each sample contained. Sequence reads were collapsed and filtered to measure the absolute abundance of every unique TCRbeta CDR3 rearrangement. Productive Simpson clonality was computed per sample as the square root of Simpson's diversity index over productive rearrangements. The immuneACCESS repertoire file appears here via TCRdb, limited to in-frame rearrangements. These files lack a portion of the clones; in checked studies, under half of the deficit traces to unresolved V genes, and the cause of the others is not known. The V and J calls and clone size come from that table; D and trimming were worked out from the DNA. The sample table records about 210,000 clones; 80% to 90% of these occur just once. Of the sample, 2% to 3% is held by the ten largest clones.

Sequenced sample: peripheral blood. Here the chain combines TRBV18 and TRBJ2-2, and TRBD1 matches 8 of the central bases. The TCR comes from a woman aged 40-49 years with active or convalescent COVID-19. Here the CDR3 is given as CASSPRTGKTGELFF. The sequenced DNA is TGTGCCAGCTCACCCCGGACAGGGAAGACCGGGGAGCTGTTTTTT.